This T cell receptor beta chain emerged from a study of T cell repertoires in cytomegalovirus infection. Points on this clonotype: Its matching antigen is unknown.

TCRdb passed the reads through MiXCR, listing each CDR3 protein once. The sample carries around 570,000 distinct CDR3 sequences, about 40% recorded once. The V end was cut by 6 bases, the J end by 0 bases, with 10 bases between. There are 14 residues in the CDR3. This receptor was obtained from a human donor in good health (CMV status not recorded). Some clones in this sample may be carry-over from other donors' samples. Sequencing was performed on cultured PBMCs, taken from culture after CMV antigen stimulation. J is TRBJ2-3 and V is TRBV12-3 or TRBV12-4, with D perhaps TRBD1 or TRBD2 (5 bases each). CDR3 nucleotides: TGTGCCAGCAGACCCGGGACCAGCACAGATACGCAGTATTTT. Its protein product is CASRPGTSTDTQYF.